Presented here are 16 T cell receptor beta chains from one specimen sequenced in a study of cytomegalovirus exposure and HLA in healthy donors. 13 Jbeta primers and 60 Vbeta primers were used for the PCR. Libraries were prepared by immunoSEQ multiplex PCR; TCRdb keeps only in-frame clonotypes and omits some of them. Altogether around 150,000 clones are present, about 61% being singletons, with the ten largest covering approximately 1.8%. The sequenced sample was PBMCs. All receptors come from a male donor in good health and CMV-seronegative.

This chain links TRBV10-3 with TRBJ1-4, with a possible D match to TRBD1 (5 bases). Germline CDR1 and CDR2: ENHRY and SYGVKD. The CDR3 is made up of 14 amino acids. The germline V and J ends were trimmed by 8 bases and 0 bases, with 10 bases remaining between them. As DNA, the CDR3 is TGTGCCATCTGTCAGGGCACAACTAATGAAAAACTGTTTTTT. Encoded protein: CAICQGTTNEKLFF.

This clone was found once. The CDR3 protein is CAWSANPGNGYTF. In DNA form, the CDR3 reads TGTGCCTGGAGTGCCAACCCAGGGAATGGCTACACCTTC. The rearrangement links TRBV30 to TRBJ1-2; D perhaps matches TRBD1 (5 bases). The germline CDR1 and CDR2 sequences are GTSNPN and SVGIG (reference sequence). This CDR3 has 13 amino acids. V lost 1 base and J lost 6, with 12 bases in between.

This chain uses TRBV30 with TRBJ1-5, with D hard to call. Germline V gives CDR1 GTSNPN, CDR2 SVGIG (reference sequence). This CDR3 spans 13 amino acids. V shed 0 bases and J shed 7 bases, with 10 bases lying between them. The CDR3 protein is CAWSVGAVQPQHF. The CDR3 DNA is TGTGCCTGGAGTGTCGGAGCAGTCCAGCCCCAGCATTTT.

There are a few counts of this clone. The V call is TRBV5-6, the J call TRBJ1-1; D is unresolved. Trimming left V 0 bases short and J 1 base short, with 7 bases between. CDR1 and CDR2 (germline): SGHDT, YYEEEE. The CDR3 runs 14 residues. CDR3: CASSLVPRNTEAFF. The CDR3 bases are TGTGCCAGCAGCTTGGTTCCTAGGAACACTGAAGCTTTCTTT.

The chain links TRBV9 to TRBJ1-2; D gene ambiguous. The CDR3 spans 15 residues. V dropped 0 bases and J dropped 8 bases, with 17 bases sitting between them. The germline V gene has CDR1 SGDLS and CDR2 YYNGEE. The CDR3 coding sequence is TGTGCCAGCAGCGTAGAAATGAGGACGGGGAAGGGCTACACCTTC. It yields the protein CASSVEMRTGKGYTF.

The chain links TRBV27 to TRBJ2-7, with D possibly matching TRBD2 (5 bases). CDR3 length: 14 residues. Deletions cut 3 bases from V and 2 bases from J, with 11 bases between. The V gene's germline CDR1 is MNHEY and CDR2 SMNVEV (reference sequence). The chain's CDR3 is CASSFGGGPYEQYF. CDR3 nucleotides: TGTGCCAGCAGTTTTGGAGGTGGGCCCTACGAGCAGTACTTC.

The chain combines TRBV2 with TRBJ2-7, with 7 bases fitting TRBD1. CDR3 length: 14 residues. With 7 bases clipped from V and 0 bases from J, the junction kept 6 bases outside the gene matches. In germline, CDR1 is SNHLY, CDR2 FYNNEI. CDR3 in amino acids: CASTPGQNSYEQYF. CDR3 sequence (DNA): TGTGCCAGCACCCCGGGACAGAACTCCTACGAGCAGTACTTC.

The V and J genes are TRBV7-8 and TRBJ1-1; D remains unclear. The CDR3 sequence is 13 residues long. Per germline, CDR1 SGHVS and CDR2 FQNEAQ. The V and J ends lost 5 bases and 5 bases respectively, with 12 bases between them. The CDR3 loop reads CASSPRAGTEAFF. The CDR3 region has the DNA TGTGCCAGCAGCCCGCGGGCCGGGACTGAAGCTTTCTTT.

The chain uses TRBV7-3 and TRBJ1-1; TRBD1 matches at 12 bases. This CDR3 is 15 amino acids long. Germline values: CDR1 SGHTA, CDR2 FQGTGA. V lost 5 bases, J lost 5 bases, and 6 bases stayed unmatched. The DNA for the CDR3 is TGTGCCAGCAGCCCGGGACAGGGGGCAGGGACTGAAGCTTTCTTT. Translated: CASSPGQGAGTEAFF.

The rearrangement joins TRBV27 to TRBJ1-5; tentatively, D is TRBD1 (5 bases). Germline CDR1 MNHEY, CDR2 SMNVEV (reference sequence). The V end lost 1 base, the J end lost 6 bases, and 13 bases lay between the germline ends. CDR3 size: 15 residues. The CDR3 DNA follows: TGTGCCAGCAGTTTATTTGGGCCAAGGGGTCAGCCCCAGCATTTT. Its protein is CASSLFGPRGQPQHF.

This clone has more than one count but fewer than ten. This chain connects TRBV5-4 to TRBJ2-1; 8 bases map to TRBD2. Unmatched junction bases numbered 7, after V lost 1 base and J lost 7 bases. The CDR3 is 15 residues long. The germline gives CDR1 SGHNT, CDR2 YYREEE (reference sequence). The CDR3 DNA sequence: TGTGCCAGCAGCTTGCCGGGGGGGCCAGGGAATGAGCAGTTCTTC. Translation: CASSLPGGPGNEQFF.

The CDR3 is CASSYRPNRNEKLFF. For the CDR3, the DNA is TGTGCCAGCAGTTACCGACCAAACAGGAATGAAAAACTGTTTTTT. J is TRBJ1-4 and V is TRBV6-6; possibly TRBD1 for D (5 bases). Trimming pared 2 bases from V and 5 bases from J, leaving 12 bases between. This CDR3 spans 15 amino acids. CDR1 and CDR2 from the germline V gene are MNHNY and SVGAGI (reference sequence).

The chain joins TRBV5-4 to TRBJ2-1; the match to TRBD1 covers 7 bases. The CDR3 is made up of 15 amino acids. Per the germline V gene, CDR1 is SGHNT and CDR2 is YYREEE (reference sequence). V lost 3 bases and J lost 2; bases outside the gene matches: 5. The DNA for the CDR3 is TGTGCCAGCAGCTACGACAGGGACACCTACAATGAGCAGTTCTTC. This encodes CASSYDRDTYNEQFF. Using reference TRBV5-4 and TRBJ2-1 for the parts outside the CDR3, the full variable domain is ETGVTQSPTHLIKTRGQQVTLRCSSQSGHNTVSWYQQALGQGPQFIFQYYREEENGRGNFPPRFSGLQFPNYSSELNVNALELDDSALYLCASSYDRDTYNEQFFGPGTRLTVL.

This chain joins TRBV5-1 and TRBJ1-5, with 9 bases identical to TRBD1. From germline, CDR1 is SGHRS and CDR2 YFSETQ. This CDR3 is 15 amino acids long. J lost 7 bases, V lost 0 bases, and 5 bases had no gene match. The CDR3 here is CASSLGTGESQPQHF. In nucleotides, the CDR3 is TGCGCCAGCAGCTTGGGGACAGGGGAGTCACAGCCCCAGCATTTT.

This clone showed up just a few times. CDR3 amino acids: CASSPKEGGNTEAFF. The CDR3 bases are TGCGCCAGCAGCCCTAAAGAAGGGGGAAACACTGAAGCTTTCTTT. The V and J genes are TRBV5-1 and TRBJ1-1; D may be TRBD1 (6 bases). This CDR3 has 15 residues. Between the trimmed V and J ends, which lost 4 bases and 2 bases, there was a span of 15 bases. Germline lookup yields CDR1 SGHRS and CDR2 YFSETQ.

The rearrangement uses TRBV7-2 and TRBJ1-2, with D maybe TRBD1 (6 bases). V was pared by 0 bases and J by 5 bases, with 13 bases between. The germline gives CDR1 SGHTA, CDR2 FQGNSA. This CDR3 has 15 amino acids. In nucleotides, the CDR3 is TGTGCCAGCAGCTTAGCATCTGGGGGCGGGTATGGCTACACCTTC. Translated, it gives CASSLASGGGYGYTF.